This T cell receptor beta chain is from a study of T-cell memory formation after mild COVID-19. Germline CDR1 is MNHEY and CDR2 is SVGEGT. The ends lost 8 bases at V and 5 bases at J; junction bases unmatched: 10. CDR3 length: 14 amino acids. Regarding the study as a whole: Second-wave clones peaking on day 37 lacked confirmed SARS-CoV-2 specificity.

For this clonotype: Its antigen is as yet unknown.

Using its own MiXCR run on the 5' RACE reads, TCRdb lists one record per CDR3 protein. The sample records about 290,000 distinct CDR3 sequences, roughly 15% being singletons. The chain is built from TRBV6-2 or TRBV6-3 and TRBJ1-2, with 8 bases that match TRBD1. Source material: PBMCs or a T cell subset sorted from them (not recorded which). The source of this sequence is a man between 18 and 35 years old who had mild COVID-19 (a few samples of this study predate the infection). Cell type and time point are not known. CDR3 loop: CASVDRENGYGYTF. CDR3 sequence (DNA): TGTGCCAGCGTGGACAGGGAGAATGGTTATGGCTACACCTTC.